This TCR beta chain was sequenced for a study of blood T cell repertoires in COVID-19. As for the study in general: Acute and convalescent COVID-19 samples came from the United States, Italy and Spain. From T cells, B-cell-depleted T cells, or PBMCs came the material, which was cDNA or gDNA.

Authors' data handling: Estimates of nucleated cell counts were drawn from the amplification of reference gene primers. The method was immunoSEQ multiplex PCR; TCRdb's version includes in-frame clones alone and lacks a portion of them. The DNA gave D and trimming, while V, J and clone size come from that table. The repertoire includes around 60,000 clones, around 81% of them detected once, and approximately 3.5% sits in the top ten. Germline V lookup: CDR1 MNHEY, CDR2 SMNVEV (reference sequence). V gave up 5 bases and J gave up 6 bases, with 14 bases separating them. The CDR3 spans 13 residues. This chain joins TRBV27 and TRBJ2-7; D ambiguous. The sequenced sample consisted of peripheral blood. The source is a woman older than 75 with acute or convalescent COVID-19. In nucleotides, the CDR3 is TGTGCCAGCAGTACCGCTCAGGTCCGCGAGCAGTACTTC. It encodes CASSTAQVREQYF.